A selection of T cell receptor beta chains follows, all from one sample in a study of blood T cells in healthy people across ages. From the 5' RACE reads, TCRdb called clonotypes with MiXCR, one entry per CDR3 protein. The sample carries some 1.7 million distinct CDR3 sequences, about 28% recorded once. Sequenced material: blood. These receptors were taken from a woman aged 25 to 39 in good health. Each CDR3 is given with its conserved first and last residue. The order of the fields is clone size, V gene, J gene, D gene, CDR3 protein, CDR3 DNA. D genes are given only for firm matches. The listing skips clone size in some rows; elsewhere it reads once, few, many or a size class.

NA,TRBV7-9,TRBJ2-7,TRBD1,CASSFAGTGLVEQYF,TGTGCCAGCAGCTTTGCCGGGACAGGGCTGGTCGAGCAGTACTTC
NA,TRBV20-1,TRBJ1-2,TRBD1,CSVDRADGYTF,TGCAGCGTTGACAGGGCGGACGGCTACACCTTC
few,TRBV6-1,TRBJ2-7,NA,CASEGGLTYEQYF,TGTGCCAGCGAGGGGGGACTAACCTACGAGCAGTACTTC
NA,TRBV27,TRBJ1-2,NA,CASSVGLIPISGYTF,TGTGCCAGCAGTGTAGGACTGATTCCTATCTCTGGCTACACCTTC
few,TRBV14,TRBJ2-4,NA,CASSQSGYSLAAKNIQYF,TGTGCCAGCAGCCAAAGTGGGTACAGTCTGGCGGCCAAAAACATTCAGTACTTC
NA,TRBV6-5,TRBJ2-1,TRBD2,CASSRASGGAYNEQFF,TGTGCCAGCAGTCGAGCTAGCGGGGGGGCGTACAATGAGCAGTTCTTC
many,TRBV14,TRBJ2-7,TRBD1,CASSHNRGLSYEQYF,TGTGCCAGCAGCCACAACAGGGGCCTCTCCTACGAGCAGTACTTC
few,TRBV5-1,TRBJ2-5,TRBD2,CASSSQLAGHGTQYF,TGCGCCAGCAGCTCACAACTAGCGGGACATGGGACCCAGTACTTC
NA,TRBV4-1,TRBJ2-3,TRBD2,CASSQAASGAPDTQYF,TGCGCCAGCAGCCAAGCGGCTAGCGGGGCCCCAGATACGCAGTATTTT
few,TRBV24-1,TRBJ1-5,NA,CATSLGGGQPQHF,TGTGCCACCAGTTTGGGGGGCGGACAGCCCCAGCATTTT
many,TRBV6-2/TRBV6-3,TRBJ1-2,TRBD1,CASRTGGFYGYTF,TGTGCCAGCAGGACAGGGGGCTTCTATGGCTACACCTTC
many,TRBV29-1,TRBJ1-5,NA,CSVTTSDSTQHF,TGCAGCGTGACAACATCGGACAGTACCCAGCATTTT
NA,TRBV7-2,TRBJ2-7,NA,CASSPQGRSSGNEQYF,TGTGCCAGCAGCCCGCAGGGGAGATCGAGTGGAAACGAGCAGTACTTC
NA,TRBV4-3,TRBJ2-7,TRBD1,CASSQERQGFHEQYF,TGCGCCAGCAGCCAAGAACGACAGGGGTTCCACGAGCAGTACTTC
many,TRBV4-1,TRBJ2-7,NA,CASSQFAEQYF,TGCGCCAGCAGCCAATTCGCCGAGCAGTACTTC
many,TRBV28,TRBJ1-5,TRBD1,CASSSGTGPYQPQHF,TGTGCCAGCAGTTCGGGGACAGGGCCGTATCAGCCCCAGCATTTT
NA,TRBV5-1,TRBJ2-4,NA,CASNTGTSLPNIQYF,TGCGCCAGCAACACCGGGACCTCTTTACCAAACATTCAGTACTTC